These T cell receptor beta chains were read from a single sample in a study of blood T cell repertoires in COVID-19. Measured with immunoSEQ multiplex PCR; TCRdb has only the in-frame clones, and not every one. The table records some 190,000 clones, about 84% of them present only once. The sequenced sample was peripheral blood. Every receptor here comes from a person aged 70 to 85 with COVID-19, enrolled during active disease. The CDR3 runs from the conserved cysteine through the conserved F or W. A D gene is named only where the DNA matches it firmly. The size field is filled for only some rows; it gives once, few, many or a size class.

cdr3_nt cdr3_aa cdr3_length clone_size d_call j_call v_call
TGTGCCTGGAGTGTCTTCCGAATAGCGTATAACACCGGGGAGCTGTTTTTT CAWSVFRIAYNTGELFF 17 - - TRBJ2-2 TRBV30
TGCAGCGTCGGGGGGGACGGCAACTACGAGCAGTACTTC CSVGGDGNYEQYF 13 - TRBD2 TRBJ2-7 TRBV29-1
TGTGCCAGTAGTATACGGGGCAATCAGCCCCAGCATTTT CASSIRGNQPQHF 13 - - TRBJ1-5 TRBV19
TGTGCCAGCAGGTCCACTTACCCTGCCTACGAGCAGTACTTC CASRSTYPAYEQYF 14 - - TRBJ2-7 TRBV6-5
TGCGCCAGCAGCTACGGACAGGGGACCCCCAACAATGAGCAGTTCTTC CASSYGQGTPNNEQFF 16 once TRBD1 TRBJ2-1 TRBV4-3
TGTGCCAGCAGTTTGAGGAGACCTGAGCCCCAGCATTTT CASSLRRPEPQHF 13 once - TRBJ1-5 TRBV12-3/TRBV12-4
TGTGCCAGCAGCTACGCGCCGGGACAGGGAGGGAATGAGCAGTTCTTC CASSYAPGQGGNEQFF 16 - TRBD1 TRBJ2-1 TRBV5-6
TGTGCCAGTAGTACCGGGACTAACACCGGGGAGCTGTTTTTT CASSTGTNTGELFF 14 - - TRBJ2-2 TRBV19
TGCGCCAGCAGCCCAAAGGGAGGGGGAGATACGCAGTATTTT CASSPKGGGDTQYF 14 once - TRBJ2-3 TRBV5-1
TGTGCCAGCAGTCCTAACCTCCTGACTAGCCGGGGGGACTACAATGAGCAGTTCTTC CASSPNLLTSRGDYNEQFF 19 once TRBD2 TRBJ2-1 TRBV7-9
TGTGCCAGCAGCTCTCGCGGTCCAGGGCCCTCGGAAGAGCAGTACTTC CASSSRGPGPSEEQYF 16 - - TRBJ2-7 TRBV5-6
TGTGCCAGCTCACCCGGACTAGCGGGGGCCCAGGGGCAGTACTTC CASSPGLAGAQGQYF 15 - TRBD2 TRBJ2-7 TRBV18
TGCGCCAGCAGCTTGGAGGCGGGAGTCTCCAATGAGCAGTTCTTC CASSLEAGVSNEQFF 15 - TRBD2 TRBJ2-1 TRBV5-1
TGTGCCAGCAGTTCCCCCCGGGATAGCAAAGTCACATCGGATCAGCCCCAGCATTTT CASSSPRDSKVTSDQPQHF 19 - - TRBJ1-5 TRBV28
TGTGCCAGCAGCACCATTCTAGCGGGAGCCCACGAGCAGTACTTC CASSTILAGAHEQYF 15 - TRBD2 TRBJ2-7 TRBV7-8
TGCGCCAGCAGCCAAGCCCACCTAACGGTCACGGCCGGGGAGCTGTTTTTT CASSQAHLTVTAGELFF 17 - - TRBJ2-2 TRBV4-1
TGTGCCAGCAGTGAAGAAAGCGGGAGCTCCTACGAGCAGTACTTC CASSEESGSSYEQYF 15 - TRBD2 TRBJ2-7 TRBV6-4
TGTGCCTGGAAGGGGACAGGGGCGGTCAATGAGCAGTTCTTC CAWKGTGAVNEQFF 14 - TRBD1 TRBJ2-1 TRBV30
TGTGCCAGCAGTTCCCTAGCGGTCGTCTCCTACAATGAGCAGTTCTTC CASSSLAVVSYNEQFF 16 - TRBD2 TRBJ2-1 TRBV27
TGTGCCAGCAGGGGGGGGATGAGCAATCAGCCCCAGCATTTT CASRGGMSNQPQHF 14 - - TRBJ1-5 TRBV27
TGTGCCACCACCAGGACAGTGGACACCGGGGAGCTGTTTTTT CATTRTVDTGELFF 14 - - TRBJ2-2 TRBV7-3
TGTGCCAGCAGCGGCAGACAGGGCGCGAACACTGAAGCTTTCTTT CASSGRQGANTEAFF 15 - TRBD1 TRBJ1-1 TRBV9
TGTGCCAGCAGTTACTCCATGGCTAGCGGGGCTGAGCAGTTCTTC CASSYSMASGAEQFF 15 once TRBD2 TRBJ2-1 TRBV6-5
TGTGCCAGCAGTTTCCCCGGGGTGCGCGAGCAGTACTTC CASSFPGVREQYF 13 - - TRBJ2-7 TRBV28
TGTGCCAGCAGCCCGTACGACAGGACTCAAGAGACCCAGTACTTC CASSPYDRTQETQYF 15 - - TRBJ2-5 TRBV7-8
TGTGCCAGTAGTATAGTAGGGGACAGCGGCCAGTTCTTC CASSIVGDSGQFF 13 - TRBD1 TRBJ2-1 TRBV19
TGTGCCAGCAGGTACAGGGTTACGGATCAGCCCCAGCATTTT CASRYRVTDQPQHF 14 - - TRBJ1-5 TRBV2
TGCAGCGTTGATTTGGCAGACTATGGCTACACCTTC CSVDLADYGYTF 12 once - TRBJ1-2 TRBV29-1
TGTGCCAGCAGCTTGGAGGGGCCGAACACTGAAGCTTTCTTT CASSLEGPNTEAFF 14 once - TRBJ1-1 TRBV5-4
TGTGCCAGCAGCCCAGGACTAGCGGGAGGGGAGACCCAGTACTTC CASSPGLAGGETQYF 15 - TRBD2 TRBJ2-5 TRBV11-3
TGTGCCAGCAGCTTATCCGGACAGGGGAATGGCTACACCTTC CASSLSGQGNGYTF 14 - TRBD1 TRBJ1-2 TRBV7-8
TGTGCCAGCAGTGGGGGACAGGGGTGGACAGATACGCAGTATTTT CASSGGQGWTDTQYF 15 - TRBD1 TRBJ2-3 TRBV2